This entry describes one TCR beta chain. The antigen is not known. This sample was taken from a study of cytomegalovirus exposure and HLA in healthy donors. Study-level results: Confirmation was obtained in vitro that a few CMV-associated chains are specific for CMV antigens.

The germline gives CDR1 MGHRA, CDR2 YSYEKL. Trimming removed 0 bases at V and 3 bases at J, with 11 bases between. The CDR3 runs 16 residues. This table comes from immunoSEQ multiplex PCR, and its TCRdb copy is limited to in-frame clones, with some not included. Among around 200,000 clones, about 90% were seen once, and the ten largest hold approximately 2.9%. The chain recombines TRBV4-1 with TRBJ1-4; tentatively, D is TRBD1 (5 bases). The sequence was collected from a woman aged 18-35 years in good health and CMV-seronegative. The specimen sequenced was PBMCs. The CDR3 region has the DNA TGCGCCAGCAGCCAAGACGGCGGACATGCTAATGAAAAACTGTTTTTT. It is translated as CASSQDGGHANEKLFF.